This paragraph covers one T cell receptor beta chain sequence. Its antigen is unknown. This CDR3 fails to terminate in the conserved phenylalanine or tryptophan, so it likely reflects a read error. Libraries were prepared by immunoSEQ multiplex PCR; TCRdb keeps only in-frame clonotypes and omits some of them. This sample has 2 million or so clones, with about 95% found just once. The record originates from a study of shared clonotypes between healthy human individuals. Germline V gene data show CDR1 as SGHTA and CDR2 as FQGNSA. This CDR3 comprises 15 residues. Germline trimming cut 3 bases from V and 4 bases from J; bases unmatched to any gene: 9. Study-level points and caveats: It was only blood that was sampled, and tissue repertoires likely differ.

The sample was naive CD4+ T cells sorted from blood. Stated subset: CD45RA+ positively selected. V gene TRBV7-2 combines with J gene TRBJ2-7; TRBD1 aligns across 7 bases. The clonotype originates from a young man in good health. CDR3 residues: CASSLAGTENYEQYS. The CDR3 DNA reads TGTGCCAGCAGCTTGGCCGGGACAGAAAATTACGAGCAGTACTCC.